This entry features one T cell receptor beta chain sequence. The target of this receptor is not known. Base qualities are not at hand, and no much larger clone is one base apart. This sample stems from a study of early T cells in non-severe SARS-CoV-2 infection (dated by TCRdb to 2020 to 2022). For context, the study as a whole: Because TCR sequencing relied on bulk RNA taken from unsorted whole blood, pairing of alpha and beta chains was not possible. On the study overall, not on this receptor specifically: Matching against VDJdb was skewed toward anti-spike CD8 responses, likely underestimated virus-specific expansions, and missed private and CD4 specificities.

A case-control design nested within a healthcare worker cohort in London, UK, was used, with weekly nasopharyngeal swab PCR tests and blood sampling performed. Healthcare workers were recruited during the week of the UK lockdown, between 23 and 31 March 2020, and followed weekly for up to roughly 15 weeks. Receptor libraries were prepared by 5' RACE. The sequencer was a NextSeq 500. The TCR library protocol attached unique molecular identifiers to individual cDNA molecules to correct for sequencing error and PCR bias. Both TCR alpha and beta chains were sequenced, and tight co-correlation was observed between alpha and beta sequence abundances in each sample. The original methods were these. Decombinator V4 was used to annotate TCR sequences for V gene, J gene and CDR3. Expanded TCRs were defined as changing significantly between any two time points under a Poisson model with p below 0.0001. TCR abundances were normalised to the total number of TCRs sequenced per sample and were expressed as counts per million. VDJdb, accessed 1 November 2021, was searched for CMV, EBV and SARS-CoV-2 annotated TCRs, with TCRs annotated for multiple antigens excluded. TCRdb trimmed the raw reads at Q25, called clones with MiXCR and kept productive beta chains. Entries that share a CDR3 protein sequence are merged under the most common genes and DNA. TCRdb's processing, not the authors', yielded these V and J calls. This sample gives tens of thousands of distinct CDR3 sequences in total; about 12% of them show up just once. Clones ranked in the top ten supply around 4.9% of the sample.

Specimen: whole blood. The origin of this receptor is an adult who was a healthcare worker with PCR-confirmed SARS-CoV-2 infection or an uninfected control (not recorded which).

The CDR3 protein is CAISEGGETQYF. The DNA sequence is TGTGCCATCAGTGAAGGCGGAGAGACCCAGTACTTC. Here the chain combines TRBV10-3 and TRBJ2-5; the D gene remains uncertain. The CDR3 numbers 12 residues from cysteine through phenylalanine. Only the CDR3 DNA is retained, 36 bases long and in frame from the first base. CDR1 and CDR2 are drawn from the germline V gene: ENHRY, SYGVKD. Trimming costs V 3 bases and J 4 bases, and their ends lie 6 bases apart.